This entry lists 24 T cell receptor beta chains sequenced from one sample in a study of radiotherapy plus CTLA-4 blockade in lung cancer (dated by TCRdb to the late 2010s). The protocol used for the library was the immunoSEQ multiplex PCR assay. TCRdb stores this immuneACCESS table with in-frame sequences only. Part of the clones is absent; in the studies checked, under half of the shortfall reflects unresolved V genes, and no reason is known for the rest. Within this sample are around 32,000 clones, with roughly 77% of them counted one time only. Roughly 25% of the sample is held by the ten biggest clonotypes. The sample was peripheral blood, taken from a patient treated with radiotherapy plus ipilimumab. Receptor source: a human donor with non-small cell lung cancer that progressed on radiotherapy plus ipilimumab.

The rearrangement uses TRBV28 and TRBJ1-2; no definite D call. The CDR3 sequence is 11 residues long. Trimming cost V 6 bases and J 5 bases, with 7 bases left between them. CDR1 and CDR2 from the germline V gene are MDHEN and SYDVKM. For the CDR3, the DNA is TGTGCCAGCAGCCTGTATTATGGCTACACCTTC. Amino acid sequence: CASSLYYGYTF.

This clone came up once. V usage is TRBV28 and J usage is TRBJ1-6; tentative D call: TRBD1 (6 bases). This CDR3 comprises 16 residues. V was clipped by 11 bases and J by 4 bases, with 21 bases between them. Looked up from germline, CDR1 is MDHEN and CDR2 is SYDVKM. The DNA of the CDR3 is TGTGCCGCGCGAGGGGGGGCTTTTTCGTATAATTCACCCCTCCACTTT. Translation: CAARGGAFSYNSPLHF.

This chain uses TRBV2 with TRBJ1-6; 7 bases align to TRBD1. The germline CDR1 and CDR2 sequences are SNHLY and FYNNEI. J was trimmed by 10 bases and V by 5 bases; bases with no gene match: 8. This CDR3 has 14 amino acids. The CDR3 spells CASSWDSTRSPLHF. The CDR3 nucleotides are TGTGCCAGCAGTTGGGACAGTACAAGGTCACCCCTCCACTTT. The full variable domain, its missing parts supplied by reference TRBV2 and TRBJ1-6, is EPEVTQTPSHQVTQMGQEVILRCVPISNHLYFYWYRQILGQKVEFLVSFYNNEISEKSEIFDDQFSVERPDGSNFTLKIRSTKLEDSAMYFCASSWDSTRSPLHFGNGTRLTVT.

V and J are TRBV7-3 and TRBJ2-6; 14 bases map to TRBD2. Germline CDR1 reads SGHTA; CDR2 reads FQGTGA. The J segment lost 1 base and the V segment lost 5 bases, leaving 4 bases of the junction unmatched. The length of the CDR3 is 18 residues. CDR3 nucleotides: TGTGCCAGCAGCCTCGGACTAGCGGGGGGTTCTGGGGCCAACGTCCTGACTTTC. Translation: CASSLGLAGGSGANVLTF.

The DNA for the CDR3 is TGTGCCAGCAGCTTATATGGGACAGGGAGTTACACCGGGGAGCTGTTTTTT. Protein product: CASSLYGTGSYTGELFF. The V gene is TRBV5-6, the J gene TRBJ2-2, with 9 bases matching TRBD1. The ends lost 2 bases at V and 3 bases at J; junction bases unmatched: 8. CDR1 is SGHDT and CDR2 is YYEEEE in the germline V gene. The CDR3 covers 17 residues.

This clone appeared a single time. The rearrangement uses TRBV19 and TRBJ1-2, with TRBD1 matching 12 bases. The V gene's germline CDR1 is LNHDA and CDR2 SQIVND (reference sequence). The V segment lost 3 bases and the J segment 8 bases; nucleotides outside the gene matches: 10. CDR3 length equals 16 residues. CDR3 DNA: TGTGCCAGTAGTATCAGCCCGGGACAGGGGGCATCCGGCTACACCTTC. It encodes CASSISPGQGASGYTF.

The count of this clone is one. The chain is built from TRBV19 and TRBJ2-7, with 10 positions matching TRBD2. V was clipped by 11 bases and J by 5 bases; unmatched bases: 15. This CDR3 has 15 amino acids. Germline CDR1 and CDR2: LNHDA and SQIVND (reference sequence). The CDR3 spells CAGPLPGSGGDEQYF. The CDR3 DNA follows: TGTGCCGGGCCGCTACCGGGGAGCGGGGGGGACGAGCAGTACTTC.

The chain joins TRBV7-9 to TRBJ2-7; maybe TRBD1 (6 bases). Trimming stripped 5 bases from V and 6 bases from J, with 29 bases between. The CDR3 covers 18 residues. The germline gives CDR1 SEHNR, CDR2 FQNEAQ (reference sequence). CDR3 protein: CASSPRGQGIPRNVEQYF. The CDR3 bases are TGTGCCAGCAGCCCAAGGGGTCAGGGGATACCTCGGAACGTCGAGCAGTACTTC.

This chain links TRBV6-6 with TRBJ1-5, with D perhaps matching TRBD1 (5 bases). CDR3 length equals 13 residues. Trimming cost V 5 bases and J 7 bases, with 12 bases left between them. Looked up from germline, CDR1 is MNHNY and CDR2 is SVGAGI (reference sequence). The CDR3 region is CASSKGVNQPQHF. The CDR3 DNA reads TGTGCCAGCAGTAAAGGGGTCAACCAGCCCCAGCATTTT.

The V call is TRBV10-2, the J call TRBJ1-4, with TRBD1 as a possible D gene (6 bases). V lost 3 bases to trimming and J lost 3 bases, with 8 bases between them. Germline V gives CDR1 WSHSY, CDR2 SAAADI. The CDR3 spans 14 residues. CDR3: CASSEQGANEKLFF. The CDR3 region has the DNA TGCGCCAGCAGTGAACAGGGTGCTAATGAAAAACTGTTTTTT.

This clone was recorded once. The same CDR3 can be traced to other DNA sequences in this sample. The chain has TRBV6-1 and TRBJ1-5, with TRBD1 as a possible D gene (5 bases). This CDR3 has 13 residues. Per the germline V gene, CDR1 is MNHNS and CDR2 is SASEGT. V lost 6 bases and J 0 bases, leaving 6 bases between the germline ends. CDR3 residues: CASSRDSNQPQHF. CDR3 DNA: TGTGCCAGCAGCAGGGATAGCAATCAGCCCCAGCATTTT.

The rearrangement links TRBV7-2 to TRBJ2-3, with TRBD2 as a possible D gene (6 bases). Germline V gene sequence: CDR1 SGHTA, CDR2 FQGNSA. This CDR3 has 16 amino acids. The V end was cut by 2 bases, the J end by 4 bases, with 16 bases between. The CDR3 region has the DNA TGTGCCAGCAGCTTAATTAGCGGATCGTACCCAGATACGCAGTATTTT. Protein sequence: CASSLISGSYPDTQYF.

The gene calls are TRBV4-1 and TRBJ1-2, with 9 bases identical to TRBD1. V lost 2 bases, J lost 5 bases, and 9 bases stayed unmatched. The CDR3 is 16 residues long. Germline CDR1 is MGHRA and CDR2 is YSYEKL. CDR3 sequence: CASSQPGTGWRYGYTF. DNA of the CDR3: TGCGCCAGCAGCCAACCCGGGACAGGGTGGAGGTATGGCTACACCTTC.

This clone was seen once. The chain is built from TRBV7-9 and TRBJ2-3, with D possibly matching TRBD2 (6 bases). The CDR3 extends over 15 amino acids. Trimming cost V 5 bases and J 4 bases, with 16 bases left between them. Germline V gene sequence: CDR1 SEHNR, CDR2 FQNEAQ (reference sequence). CDR3 sequence: CASSAAGRSADTQYF. CDR3 bases: TGTGCCAGCAGCGCCGCAGGGAGGTCGGCAGATACGCAGTATTTT.

This clone was counted a few times. The chain employs TRBV10-3 and TRBJ1-1, with D perhaps TRBD1 (5 bases). This CDR3 has 13 amino acids. V dropped 7 bases and J dropped 7 bases, with 16 bases sitting between them. Germline V CDR1 and CDR2: ENHRY, SYGVKD. CDR3 loop: CAINAQGGGEAFF. The CDR3 region has the DNA TGTGCCATCAACGCCCAGGGTGGTGGTGAAGCTTTCTTT.

This chain connects TRBV29-1 to TRBJ1-3; 7 bases fit TRBD1. The J segment lost 3 bases and the V segment lost 7 bases, leaving 9 bases of the junction unmatched. Germline assignment: CDR1 SQVTM and CDR2 ANQGSEA. CDR3 size: 14 residues. CDR3 sequence (DNA): TGCAGCGCGACAGGGTCTGCGCATGGAAACACCATATATTTT. The encoded protein is CSATGSAHGNTIYF.

The V gene is TRBV7-8, the J gene TRBJ1-3, with no clear D. CDR3 length equals 15 residues. The ends were cut back, 1 base at V and 0 bases at J, with 7 bases in the middle. CDR1 is SGHVS, CDR2 FQNEAQ, per germline. CDR3 nucleotide sequence: TGTGCCAGCAGCTTAGGGGCGAGCTCTGGAAACACCATATATTTT. This codes for CASSLGASSGNTIYF. Filled out from reference TRBV7-8 and TRBJ1-3, the complete variable domain reads GAGVSQSPRYKVAKRGQDVALRCDPISGHVSLFWYQQALGQGPEFLTYFQNEAQLDKSGLPSDRFFAERPEGSVSTLKIQRTQQEDSAVYLCASSLGASSGNTIYFGEGSWLTVV.

This chain links TRBV7-9 with TRBJ2-1; 10 nucleotides align to TRBD2. CDR1 is SEHNR, CDR2 FQNEAQ, per germline (reference sequence). The CDR3 contains 16 residues. Trimming took 8 bases from V and 9 from J; bases not matched to a gene: 16. The CDR3 region has the DNA TGTGCCAGCTCGCCCATGGCTAGCGGGGGATTCACTGAGCAGTTCTTC. It specifies CASSPMASGGFTEQFF.

This rearrangement joins TRBV5-8 to TRBJ1-6; 11 positions match TRBD1. CDR1 is SGHTS, CDR2 YDEGEE, per germline. The CDR3 is 15 amino acids. J was trimmed by 9 bases and V by 4 bases; bases with no gene match: 6. In DNA form, the CDR3 reads TGTGCCAGCAGCCCGGGACAGGGGGTCTCTTCACCCCTCCACTTT. As protein: CASSPGQGVSSPLHF. The variable domain in full, completed from reference TRBV5-8 and TRBJ1-6, reads EAGVTQSPTHLIKTRGQQATLRCSPISGHTSVYWYQQALGLGLQFLLWYDEGEERNRGNFPPRFSGRQFPNYSSELNVNALELEDSALYLCASSPGQGVSSPLHFGNGTRLTVT.

The chain uses TRBV27 and TRBJ1-1, with 8 bases fitting TRBD1. The CDR3 runs 16 residues. The germline CDR1 and CDR2 sequences are MNHEY and SMNVEV (reference sequence). V dropped 5 bases and J dropped 1; count of bases not matched to a gene: 9. In DNA, the CDR3 is TGTGCCAGCAGTGCAAGACAGGGGCGGCAGAACACTGAAGCTTTCTTT. Protein: CASSARQGRQNTEAFF.

This rearrangement joins TRBV29-1 to TRBJ2-7, with 12 bases that match TRBD1. Germline V gene sequence: CDR1 SQVTM, CDR2 ANQGSEA. V was clipped by 7 bases and J by 2 bases; unmatched bases: 6. This CDR3 is built from 14 residues. The CDR3 spells CSAQGQGAAYEQYF. Written as DNA, the CDR3 is TGCAGCGCCCAGGGACAGGGGGCGGCCTACGAGCAGTACTTC.

The chain recombines TRBV15 with TRBJ1-2, with 8 nucleotides matching TRBD1. The CDR3 length is 15 residues. In germline, CDR1 is LNHNV, CDR2 YYDKDF (reference sequence). Germline trimming cut 0 bases from V and 4 bases from J; bases unmatched to any gene: 4. This CDR3 is CATSREQGQAYGYTF. In DNA, the CDR3 is TGTGCCACCAGCAGAGAACAGGGACAGGCCTATGGCTACACCTTC.

V usage is TRBV5-3 and J usage is TRBJ1-5; perhaps TRBD1 as D (6 bases). TRBV5-3 is an open reading frame whose function is uncertain. The CDR3 sequence is 17 residues long. V was shortened by 0 bases and J by 3 bases, with 16 bases between the two germline ends. DNA for the CDR3: TGTGCCAGAAGCTTGGACGGGGGGCCCTTTGACAATCAGCCCCAGCATTTT. Its protein is CARSLDGGPFDNQPQHF.

This clone was found a few times. The chain carries TRBV7-3 and TRBJ1-1; D remains unclear. CDR1 SGHTA and CDR2 FQGTGA come from the germline V gene. There are 12 residues in the CDR3. Trimming took 8 bases from V and 0 from J, leaving 7 bases between them. CDR3 bases: TGTGCCAGCGGCGAGGTGAACACTGAAGCTTTCTTT. As protein: CASGEVNTEAFF.